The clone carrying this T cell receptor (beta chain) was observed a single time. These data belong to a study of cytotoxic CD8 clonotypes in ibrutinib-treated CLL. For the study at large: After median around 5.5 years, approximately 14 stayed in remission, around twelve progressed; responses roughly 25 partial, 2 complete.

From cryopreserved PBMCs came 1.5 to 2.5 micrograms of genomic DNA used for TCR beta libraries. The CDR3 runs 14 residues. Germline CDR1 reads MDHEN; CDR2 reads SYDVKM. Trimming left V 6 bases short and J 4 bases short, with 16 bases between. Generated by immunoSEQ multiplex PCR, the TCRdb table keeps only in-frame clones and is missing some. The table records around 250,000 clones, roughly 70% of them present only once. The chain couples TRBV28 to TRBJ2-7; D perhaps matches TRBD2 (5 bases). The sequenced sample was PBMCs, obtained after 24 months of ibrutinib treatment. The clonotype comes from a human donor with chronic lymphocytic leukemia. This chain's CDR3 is CASSLRGNSYEQYF. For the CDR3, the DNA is TGTGCCAGCAGCTTGAGAGGGAATTCTTACGAGCAGTACTTC.